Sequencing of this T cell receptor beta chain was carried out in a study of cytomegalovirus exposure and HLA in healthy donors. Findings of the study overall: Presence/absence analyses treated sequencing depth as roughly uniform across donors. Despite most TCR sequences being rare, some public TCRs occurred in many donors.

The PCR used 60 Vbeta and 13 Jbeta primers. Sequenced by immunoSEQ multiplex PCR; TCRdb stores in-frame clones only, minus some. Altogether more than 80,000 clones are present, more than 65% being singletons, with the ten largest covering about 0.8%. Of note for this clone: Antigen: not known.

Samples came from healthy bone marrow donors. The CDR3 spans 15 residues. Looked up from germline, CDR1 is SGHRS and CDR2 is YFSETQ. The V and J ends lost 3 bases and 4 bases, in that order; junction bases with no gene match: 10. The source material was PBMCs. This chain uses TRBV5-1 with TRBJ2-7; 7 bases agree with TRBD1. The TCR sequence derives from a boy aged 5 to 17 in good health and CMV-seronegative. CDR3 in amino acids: CASSSAAGGPYEQYF. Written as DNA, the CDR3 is TGCGCCAGCAGCTCGGCAGCAGGGGGACCATACGAGCAGTACTTC.